This TCR beta chain was identified during a study of early T cells in non-severe SARS-CoV-2 infection. Looking at the study overall: Investigators sequenced bulk RNA drawn from unsorted whole blood, and chains remained unpaired.

Germline V gene data show CDR1 as SGHKS and CDR2 as YYEKEE (reference sequence). The V gene lost 1 base and the J gene lost 1 base, with 11 bases spanning the gap. CDR3 length: 15 residues. Study-level results: Matches to VDJdb favored anti-spike CD8 responses and missed private and CD4 specificities.

Attachment of unique molecular identifiers to individual cDNA molecules was performed. TCRdb reanalysed the 5' RACE reads using MiXCR and keeps one entry per CDR3 protein. The sample consists of 75,000 to 100,000 distinct CDR3 sequences, roughly 14% of them appearing once. This clonotype was counted only a few times. As yet, its antigen is unknown. The clonotype comes from an adult who was a healthcare worker with PCR-confirmed SARS-CoV-2 infection or an uninfected control (not recorded which). Material for sequencing was whole blood. This chain joins TRBV5-5 and TRBJ2-5; D is possibly TRBD1 or TRBD2 (6 bases each). For the CDR3, the DNA is TGTGCCAGCAGCTTGATTCCGGGGGCCCAAGAGACCCAGTACTTC. Its translation is CASSLIPGAQETQYF.